This T cell receptor (beta chain) came from a study of OX40 agonist ivuxolimab in advanced cancers. Study information: Patients received the agonistic anti-OX40 (CD134) antibody ivuxolimab. Study results and limitations: Circulating CD4+ and CD8+ T cells showed clonal expansion by week 6 at 0.1 to 3.0 mg/kg. Near-lowest levels of clonal expansion characterized partial responders at 0.1-3.0 mg/kg.

Notes on this clone: Its target is not known.

Only in-frame clones appear in the TCRdb table, and some are missing; sequencing was by immunoSEQ multiplex PCR. The sample holds roughly 76,000 clones, around nine tenths seen once. Germline V CDR1 and CDR2: SGHTA, FQGNSA. CDR3 length equals 15 residues. V was shortened by 1 base and J by 6 bases, with 13 bases between the two germline ends. Any history of autoimmune disease or systemic immunosuppression disqualified patients. The source of this sequence is an adult with an advanced solid tumor such as melanoma, head and neck, liver or kidney cancer. This rearrangement joins TRBV7-2 to TRBJ2-1, with D perhaps TRBD1 (5 bases). The source material was CD4+ or CD8+ T cells sorted from blood, sampled in a trial of the OX40 agonist ivuxolimab. CDR3 DNA: TGTGCCAGCAGCTTAGTGCAGGGCATAAGCAATGAGCAGTTCTTC. Protein product: CASSLVQGISNEQFF.